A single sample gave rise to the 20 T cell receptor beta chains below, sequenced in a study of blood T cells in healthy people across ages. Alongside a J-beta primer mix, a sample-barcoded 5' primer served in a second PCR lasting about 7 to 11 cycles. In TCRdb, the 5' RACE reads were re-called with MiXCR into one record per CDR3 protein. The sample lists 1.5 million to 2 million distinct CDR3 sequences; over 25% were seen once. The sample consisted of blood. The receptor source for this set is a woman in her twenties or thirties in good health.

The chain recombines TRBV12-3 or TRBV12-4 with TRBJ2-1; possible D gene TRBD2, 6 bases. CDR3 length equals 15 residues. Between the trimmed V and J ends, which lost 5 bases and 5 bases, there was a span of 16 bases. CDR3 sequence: CASSPNFSGDNEQFF. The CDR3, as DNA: TGTGCCAGCAGTCCAAATTTTTCGGGAGACAATGAGCAGTTCTTC.

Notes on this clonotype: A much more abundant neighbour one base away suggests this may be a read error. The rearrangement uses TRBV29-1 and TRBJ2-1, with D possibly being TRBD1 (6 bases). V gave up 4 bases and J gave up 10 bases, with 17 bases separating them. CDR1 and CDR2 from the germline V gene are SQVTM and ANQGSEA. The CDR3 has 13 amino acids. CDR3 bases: TGCAGCGTTGCAGGGGCCCTCGACTACGAGCAGTTCTTC. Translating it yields CSVAGALDYEQFF.

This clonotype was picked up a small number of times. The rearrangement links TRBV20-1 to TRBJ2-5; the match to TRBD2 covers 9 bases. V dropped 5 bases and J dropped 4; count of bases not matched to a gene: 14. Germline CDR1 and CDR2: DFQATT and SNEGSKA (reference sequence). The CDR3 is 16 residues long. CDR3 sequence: CSAASWSSGSSETQYF. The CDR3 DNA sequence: TGCAGTGCTGCCTCCTGGAGTAGCGGGAGTTCAGAGACCCAGTACTTC.

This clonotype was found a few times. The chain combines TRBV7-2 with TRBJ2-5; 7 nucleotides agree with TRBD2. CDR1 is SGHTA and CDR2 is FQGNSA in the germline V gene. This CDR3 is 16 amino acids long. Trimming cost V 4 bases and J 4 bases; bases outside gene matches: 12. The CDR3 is CASSSLGLVRTETQYF. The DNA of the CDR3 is TGTGCCAGCAGCTCCCTAGGACTAGTAAGGACAGAGACCCAGTACTTC.

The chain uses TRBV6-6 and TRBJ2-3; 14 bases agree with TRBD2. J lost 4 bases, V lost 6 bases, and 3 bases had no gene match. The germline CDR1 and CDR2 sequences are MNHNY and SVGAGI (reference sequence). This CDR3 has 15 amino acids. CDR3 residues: CASRLTSGRADTQYF. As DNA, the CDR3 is TGTGCCAGCAGGCTGACTAGCGGGAGGGCAGATACGCAGTATTTT.

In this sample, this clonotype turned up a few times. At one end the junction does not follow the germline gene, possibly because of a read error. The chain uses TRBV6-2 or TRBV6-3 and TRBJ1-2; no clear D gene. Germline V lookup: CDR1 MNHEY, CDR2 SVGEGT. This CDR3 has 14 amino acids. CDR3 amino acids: CASSEDLFTYGYTF. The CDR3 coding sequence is TGTGCCAGCAGTGAGGATCTATTCACGTATGGTTACACCTTC.

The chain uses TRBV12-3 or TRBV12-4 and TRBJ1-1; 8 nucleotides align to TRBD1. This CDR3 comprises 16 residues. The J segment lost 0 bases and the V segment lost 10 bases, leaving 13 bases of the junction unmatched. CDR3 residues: CATSQDRERLNTEAFF. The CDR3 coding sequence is TGTGCCACCAGCCAGGACAGGGAAAGGCTGAACACTGAAGCTTTCTTT.

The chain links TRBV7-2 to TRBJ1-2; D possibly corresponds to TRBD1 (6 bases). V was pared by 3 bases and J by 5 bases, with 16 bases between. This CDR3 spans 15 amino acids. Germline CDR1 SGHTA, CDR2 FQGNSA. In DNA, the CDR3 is TGTGCCAGCAGCTTTGGCCCGGACAGAGCATATGGCTACACCTTC. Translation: CASSFGPDRAYGYTF.

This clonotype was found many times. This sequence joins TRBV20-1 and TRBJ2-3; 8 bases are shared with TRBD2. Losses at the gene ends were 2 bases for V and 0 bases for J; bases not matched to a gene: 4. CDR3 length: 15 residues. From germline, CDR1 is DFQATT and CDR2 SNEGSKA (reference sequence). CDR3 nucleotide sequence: TGCAGTGCTAGAAGAACTAGCGGAAGCACAGATACGCAGTATTTT. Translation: CSARRTSGSTDTQYF.

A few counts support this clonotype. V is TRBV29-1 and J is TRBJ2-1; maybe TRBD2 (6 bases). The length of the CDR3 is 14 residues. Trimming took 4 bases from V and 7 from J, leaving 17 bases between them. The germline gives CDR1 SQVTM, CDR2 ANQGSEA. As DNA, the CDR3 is TGCAGCGTTGGCCGGGGAAATAGCGGAAATGAGCAGTTCTTC. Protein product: CSVGRGNSGNEQFF.

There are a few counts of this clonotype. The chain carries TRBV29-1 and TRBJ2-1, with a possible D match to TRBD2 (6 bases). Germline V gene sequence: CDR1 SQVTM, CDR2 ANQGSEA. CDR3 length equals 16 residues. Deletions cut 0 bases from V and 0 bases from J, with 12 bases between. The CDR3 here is CSVEEGSGRSYNEQFF. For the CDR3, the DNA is TGCAGCGTTGAAGAAGGTAGCGGTCGCTCCTACAATGAGCAGTTCTTC.

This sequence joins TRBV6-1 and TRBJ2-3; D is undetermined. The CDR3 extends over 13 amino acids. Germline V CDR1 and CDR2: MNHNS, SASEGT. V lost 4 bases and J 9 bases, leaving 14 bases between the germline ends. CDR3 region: CASSGPRVGTQYF. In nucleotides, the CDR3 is TGTGCCAGCAGTGGGCCTAGGGTGGGGACGCAGTATTTT.

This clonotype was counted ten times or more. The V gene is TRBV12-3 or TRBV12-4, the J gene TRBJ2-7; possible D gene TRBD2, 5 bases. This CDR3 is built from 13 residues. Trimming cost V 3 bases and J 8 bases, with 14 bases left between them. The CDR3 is CASSLLDGGKQYF. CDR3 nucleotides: TGTGCCAGCAGTTTGCTGGACGGAGGCAAGCAGTACTTC.

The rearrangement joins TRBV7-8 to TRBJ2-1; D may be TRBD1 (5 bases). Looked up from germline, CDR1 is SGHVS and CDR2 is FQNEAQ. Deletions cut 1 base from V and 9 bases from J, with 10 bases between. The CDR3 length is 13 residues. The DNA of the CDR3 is TGTGCCAGCAGCTTAGTCAGGGTTAGTGAGCAGTTCTTC. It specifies CASSLVRVSEQFF.

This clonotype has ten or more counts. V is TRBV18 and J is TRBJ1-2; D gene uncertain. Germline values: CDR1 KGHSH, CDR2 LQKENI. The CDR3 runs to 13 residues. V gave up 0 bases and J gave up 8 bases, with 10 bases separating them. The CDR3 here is CASSPPIEGGYTF. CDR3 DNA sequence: TGTGCCAGCTCACCACCGATTGAGGGAGGCTACACCTTC.

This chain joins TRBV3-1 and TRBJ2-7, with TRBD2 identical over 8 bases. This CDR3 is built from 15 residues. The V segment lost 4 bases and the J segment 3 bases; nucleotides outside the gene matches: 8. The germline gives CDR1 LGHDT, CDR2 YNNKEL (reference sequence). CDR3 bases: TGTGCCAGCAGCCGTAGGAGCGGGGGAAGCTACGAGCAGTACTTC. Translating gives CASSRRSGGSYEQYF.

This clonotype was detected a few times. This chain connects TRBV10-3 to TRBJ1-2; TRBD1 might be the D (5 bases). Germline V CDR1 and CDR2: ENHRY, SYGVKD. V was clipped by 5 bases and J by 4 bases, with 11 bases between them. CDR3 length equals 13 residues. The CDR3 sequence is CAISPDSSYGYTF. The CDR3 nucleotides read TGTGCCATCAGTCCCGACAGCTCCTATGGCTACACCTTC.

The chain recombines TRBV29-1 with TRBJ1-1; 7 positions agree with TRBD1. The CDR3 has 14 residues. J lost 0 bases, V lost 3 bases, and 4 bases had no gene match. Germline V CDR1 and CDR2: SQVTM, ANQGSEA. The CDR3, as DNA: TGCAGCGTTGAGAGACAGGGCATGAACACTGAAGCTTTCTTT. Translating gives CSVERQGMNTEAFF. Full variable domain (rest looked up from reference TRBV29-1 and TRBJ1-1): SAVISQKPSRDICQRGTSLTIQCQVDSQVTMMFWYRQQPGQSLTLIATANQGSEATYESGFVIDKFPISRPNLTFSTLTVSNMSPEDSSIYLCSVERQGMNTEAFFGQGTRLTVV.

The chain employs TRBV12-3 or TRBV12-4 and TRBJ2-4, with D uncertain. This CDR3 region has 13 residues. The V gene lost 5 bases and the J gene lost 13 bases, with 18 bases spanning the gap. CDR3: CASSPTRTGEQYF. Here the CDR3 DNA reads TGTGCCAGCAGTCCCACCCGGACGGGTGAGCAGTACTTC.

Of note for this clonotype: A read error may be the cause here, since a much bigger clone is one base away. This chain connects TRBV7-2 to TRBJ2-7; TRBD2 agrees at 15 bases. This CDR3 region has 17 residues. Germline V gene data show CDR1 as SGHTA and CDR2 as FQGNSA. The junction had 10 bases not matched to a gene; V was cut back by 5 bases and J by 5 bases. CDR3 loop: CASSHQSRTSGRDEQYF. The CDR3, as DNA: TGTGCCAGCAGCCACCAGTCTAGGACTAGCGGGAGGGACGAGCAGTACTTC. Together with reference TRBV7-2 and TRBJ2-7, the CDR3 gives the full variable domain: GAGVSQSPSNKVTEKGKDVELRCDPISGHTALYWYRQSLGQGLEFLIYFQGNSAPDKSGLPSDRFSAERTGGSVSTLTIQRTQQEDSAVYLCASSHQSRTSGRDEQYFGPGTRLTVT.